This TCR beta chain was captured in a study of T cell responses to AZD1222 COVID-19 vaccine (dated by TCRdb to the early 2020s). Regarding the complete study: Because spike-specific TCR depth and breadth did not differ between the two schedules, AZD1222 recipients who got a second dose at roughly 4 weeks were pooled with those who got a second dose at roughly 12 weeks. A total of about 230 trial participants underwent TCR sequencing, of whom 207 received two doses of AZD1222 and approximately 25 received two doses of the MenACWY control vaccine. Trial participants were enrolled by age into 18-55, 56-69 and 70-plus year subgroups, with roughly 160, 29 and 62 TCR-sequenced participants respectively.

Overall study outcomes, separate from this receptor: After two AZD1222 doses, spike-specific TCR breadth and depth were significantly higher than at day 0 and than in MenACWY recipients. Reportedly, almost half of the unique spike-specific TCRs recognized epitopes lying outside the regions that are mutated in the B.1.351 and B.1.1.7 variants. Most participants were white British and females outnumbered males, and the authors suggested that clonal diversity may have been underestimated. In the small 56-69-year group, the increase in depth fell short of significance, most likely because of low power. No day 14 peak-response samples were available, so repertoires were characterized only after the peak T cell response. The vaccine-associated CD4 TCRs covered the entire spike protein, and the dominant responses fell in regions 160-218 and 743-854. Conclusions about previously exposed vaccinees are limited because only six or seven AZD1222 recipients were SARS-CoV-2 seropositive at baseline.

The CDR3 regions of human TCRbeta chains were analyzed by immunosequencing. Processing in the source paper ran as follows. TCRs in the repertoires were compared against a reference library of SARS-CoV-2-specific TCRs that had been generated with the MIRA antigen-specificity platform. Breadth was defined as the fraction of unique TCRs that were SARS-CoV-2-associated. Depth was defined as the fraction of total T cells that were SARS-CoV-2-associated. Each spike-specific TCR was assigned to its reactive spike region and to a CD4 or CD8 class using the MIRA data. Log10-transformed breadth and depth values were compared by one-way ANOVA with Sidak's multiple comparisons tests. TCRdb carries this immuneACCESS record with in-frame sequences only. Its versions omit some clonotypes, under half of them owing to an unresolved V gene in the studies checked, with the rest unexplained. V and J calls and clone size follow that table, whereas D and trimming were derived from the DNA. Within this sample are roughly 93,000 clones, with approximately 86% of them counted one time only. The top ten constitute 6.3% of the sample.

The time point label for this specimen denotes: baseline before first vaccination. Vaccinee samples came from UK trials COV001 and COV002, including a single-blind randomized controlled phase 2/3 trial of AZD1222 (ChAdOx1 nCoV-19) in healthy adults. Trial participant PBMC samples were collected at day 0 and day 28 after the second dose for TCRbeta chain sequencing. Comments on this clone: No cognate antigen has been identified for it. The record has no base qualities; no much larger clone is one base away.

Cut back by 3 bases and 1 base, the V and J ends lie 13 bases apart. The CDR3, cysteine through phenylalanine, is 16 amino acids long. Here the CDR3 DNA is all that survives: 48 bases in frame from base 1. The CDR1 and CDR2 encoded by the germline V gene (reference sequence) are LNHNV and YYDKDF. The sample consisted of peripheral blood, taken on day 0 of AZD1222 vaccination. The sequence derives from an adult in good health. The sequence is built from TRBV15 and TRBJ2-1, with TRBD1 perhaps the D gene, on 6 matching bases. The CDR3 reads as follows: CATSSPAGVSYNEQFF. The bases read TGTGCCACCAGCAGCCCAGCAGGGGTGTCCTACAATGAGCAGTTCTTC.